A selection of T cell receptor beta chains follows, all from one sample in a study of T cells after yellow fever vaccination. Each CDR3 protein is one row after TCRdb ran MiXCR on the 5' RACE reads. Found here are 150,000 to 200,000 distinct CDR3 sequences, about 10% of them singletons; the top ten hold less than 40%. Source: CD8+ T cells sorted from PBMCs, taken 15 days after the yellow fever booster vaccination. The source of these receptors is a man aged 18 to 29 who received the YFV17D yellow fever vaccine. Each CDR3 is given with its conserved first and last residue. The order of the fields is V gene, J gene, clone size, CDR3 protein. Not every row has a clone size; where given, it reads once, few, many or a size class.

v_call: TRBV7-6
j_call: TRBJ2-7
clone_size: many
cdr3_aa: CASSLKSGPPYEQYF

v_call: TRBV9
j_call: TRBJ1-4
clone_size: .
cdr3_aa: CASSADGTRYEKLFF

v_call: TRBV4-2
j_call: TRBJ1-5
clone_size: .
cdr3_aa: CASSQESGNQPQHF

v_call: TRBV6-2/TRBV6-3
j_call: TRBJ1-4
clone_size: few
cdr3_aa: CASSYSRLRTTNEKLFF

v_call: TRBV3-1
j_call: TRBJ2-1
clone_size: .
cdr3_aa: CASSQSLLAGGREQFF

v_call: TRBV4-1
j_call: TRBJ1-2
clone_size: few
cdr3_aa: CASSQDFVSNYGYTF

v_call: TRBV11-2
j_call: TRBJ2-1
clone_size: many
cdr3_aa: CASSPGLLVAGGPDYNEQFF

v_call: TRBV10-3
j_call: TRBJ1-1
clone_size: few
cdr3_aa: CAISEGQPNTEAFF

v_call: TRBV4-3
j_call: TRBJ2-5
clone_size: many
cdr3_aa: CASSQEWGGSETQYF

v_call: TRBV6-5
j_call: TRBJ1-5
clone_size: .
cdr3_aa: CASSSDRGVGQPQHF

v_call: TRBV15
j_call: TRBJ2-5
clone_size: .
cdr3_aa: CATSRGELGGRETQYF

v_call: TRBV4-3
j_call: TRBJ1-2
clone_size: .
cdr3_aa: CASSQGLLAGNDGYTF

v_call: TRBV6-2/TRBV6-3
j_call: TRBJ2-2
clone_size: few
cdr3_aa: CASSYNRDRGTGELFF

v_call: TRBV11-1
j_call: TRBJ2-3
clone_size: .
cdr3_aa: CASSFGFPPDTQYF

v_call: TRBV20-1
j_call: TRBJ2-7
clone_size: .
cdr3_aa: CSATWTKAYEQYF

v_call: TRBV12-3/TRBV12-4
j_call: TRBJ2-7
clone_size: few
cdr3_aa: CASSLDESYEQYF

v_call: TRBV7-8
j_call: TRBJ2-3
clone_size: many
cdr3_aa: CASSARGGTDTQYF

v_call: TRBV3-1
j_call: TRBJ2-1
clone_size: .
cdr3_aa: CASSQVGTEGYNEQFF

v_call: TRBV4-1
j_call: TRBJ2-5
clone_size: .
cdr3_aa: CASSQAAGAETQYF

v_call: TRBV6-5
j_call: TRBJ2-6
clone_size: .
cdr3_aa: CASTSRQQVANVLTF

v_call: TRBV13
j_call: TRBJ2-1
clone_size: .
cdr3_aa: CASGSVAGDSYNEQFF

v_call: TRBV15
j_call: TRBJ1-1
clone_size: few
cdr3_aa: CATSRDRATEAFF

v_call: TRBV20-1
j_call: TRBJ1-3
clone_size: .
cdr3_aa: CSASRVVGNTIYF

v_call: TRBV6-2/TRBV6-3
j_call: TRBJ1-1
clone_size: many
cdr3_aa: CASRWGADTEAFF

v_call: TRBV29-1
j_call: TRBJ2-1
clone_size: .
cdr3_aa: CSVEGSGLYNEQFF

v_call: TRBV7-9
j_call: TRBJ1-4
clone_size: .
cdr3_aa: CASSFVQGGEKLFF

v_call: TRBV9
j_call: TRBJ1-2
clone_size: .
cdr3_aa: CASSVGGAYGYTF

v_call: TRBV5-1
j_call: TRBJ1-2
clone_size: few
cdr3_aa: CASTQSLGDNGYTF

v_call: TRBV4-1
j_call: TRBJ2-7
clone_size: .
cdr3_aa: CASSQDWVGAQYF

v_call: TRBV12-3/TRBV12-4
j_call: TRBJ1-2
clone_size: .
cdr3_aa: CASSPVGAAVGYTF

v_call: TRBV6-1
j_call: TRBJ2-3
clone_size: few
cdr3_aa: CASSDLASTDTQYF